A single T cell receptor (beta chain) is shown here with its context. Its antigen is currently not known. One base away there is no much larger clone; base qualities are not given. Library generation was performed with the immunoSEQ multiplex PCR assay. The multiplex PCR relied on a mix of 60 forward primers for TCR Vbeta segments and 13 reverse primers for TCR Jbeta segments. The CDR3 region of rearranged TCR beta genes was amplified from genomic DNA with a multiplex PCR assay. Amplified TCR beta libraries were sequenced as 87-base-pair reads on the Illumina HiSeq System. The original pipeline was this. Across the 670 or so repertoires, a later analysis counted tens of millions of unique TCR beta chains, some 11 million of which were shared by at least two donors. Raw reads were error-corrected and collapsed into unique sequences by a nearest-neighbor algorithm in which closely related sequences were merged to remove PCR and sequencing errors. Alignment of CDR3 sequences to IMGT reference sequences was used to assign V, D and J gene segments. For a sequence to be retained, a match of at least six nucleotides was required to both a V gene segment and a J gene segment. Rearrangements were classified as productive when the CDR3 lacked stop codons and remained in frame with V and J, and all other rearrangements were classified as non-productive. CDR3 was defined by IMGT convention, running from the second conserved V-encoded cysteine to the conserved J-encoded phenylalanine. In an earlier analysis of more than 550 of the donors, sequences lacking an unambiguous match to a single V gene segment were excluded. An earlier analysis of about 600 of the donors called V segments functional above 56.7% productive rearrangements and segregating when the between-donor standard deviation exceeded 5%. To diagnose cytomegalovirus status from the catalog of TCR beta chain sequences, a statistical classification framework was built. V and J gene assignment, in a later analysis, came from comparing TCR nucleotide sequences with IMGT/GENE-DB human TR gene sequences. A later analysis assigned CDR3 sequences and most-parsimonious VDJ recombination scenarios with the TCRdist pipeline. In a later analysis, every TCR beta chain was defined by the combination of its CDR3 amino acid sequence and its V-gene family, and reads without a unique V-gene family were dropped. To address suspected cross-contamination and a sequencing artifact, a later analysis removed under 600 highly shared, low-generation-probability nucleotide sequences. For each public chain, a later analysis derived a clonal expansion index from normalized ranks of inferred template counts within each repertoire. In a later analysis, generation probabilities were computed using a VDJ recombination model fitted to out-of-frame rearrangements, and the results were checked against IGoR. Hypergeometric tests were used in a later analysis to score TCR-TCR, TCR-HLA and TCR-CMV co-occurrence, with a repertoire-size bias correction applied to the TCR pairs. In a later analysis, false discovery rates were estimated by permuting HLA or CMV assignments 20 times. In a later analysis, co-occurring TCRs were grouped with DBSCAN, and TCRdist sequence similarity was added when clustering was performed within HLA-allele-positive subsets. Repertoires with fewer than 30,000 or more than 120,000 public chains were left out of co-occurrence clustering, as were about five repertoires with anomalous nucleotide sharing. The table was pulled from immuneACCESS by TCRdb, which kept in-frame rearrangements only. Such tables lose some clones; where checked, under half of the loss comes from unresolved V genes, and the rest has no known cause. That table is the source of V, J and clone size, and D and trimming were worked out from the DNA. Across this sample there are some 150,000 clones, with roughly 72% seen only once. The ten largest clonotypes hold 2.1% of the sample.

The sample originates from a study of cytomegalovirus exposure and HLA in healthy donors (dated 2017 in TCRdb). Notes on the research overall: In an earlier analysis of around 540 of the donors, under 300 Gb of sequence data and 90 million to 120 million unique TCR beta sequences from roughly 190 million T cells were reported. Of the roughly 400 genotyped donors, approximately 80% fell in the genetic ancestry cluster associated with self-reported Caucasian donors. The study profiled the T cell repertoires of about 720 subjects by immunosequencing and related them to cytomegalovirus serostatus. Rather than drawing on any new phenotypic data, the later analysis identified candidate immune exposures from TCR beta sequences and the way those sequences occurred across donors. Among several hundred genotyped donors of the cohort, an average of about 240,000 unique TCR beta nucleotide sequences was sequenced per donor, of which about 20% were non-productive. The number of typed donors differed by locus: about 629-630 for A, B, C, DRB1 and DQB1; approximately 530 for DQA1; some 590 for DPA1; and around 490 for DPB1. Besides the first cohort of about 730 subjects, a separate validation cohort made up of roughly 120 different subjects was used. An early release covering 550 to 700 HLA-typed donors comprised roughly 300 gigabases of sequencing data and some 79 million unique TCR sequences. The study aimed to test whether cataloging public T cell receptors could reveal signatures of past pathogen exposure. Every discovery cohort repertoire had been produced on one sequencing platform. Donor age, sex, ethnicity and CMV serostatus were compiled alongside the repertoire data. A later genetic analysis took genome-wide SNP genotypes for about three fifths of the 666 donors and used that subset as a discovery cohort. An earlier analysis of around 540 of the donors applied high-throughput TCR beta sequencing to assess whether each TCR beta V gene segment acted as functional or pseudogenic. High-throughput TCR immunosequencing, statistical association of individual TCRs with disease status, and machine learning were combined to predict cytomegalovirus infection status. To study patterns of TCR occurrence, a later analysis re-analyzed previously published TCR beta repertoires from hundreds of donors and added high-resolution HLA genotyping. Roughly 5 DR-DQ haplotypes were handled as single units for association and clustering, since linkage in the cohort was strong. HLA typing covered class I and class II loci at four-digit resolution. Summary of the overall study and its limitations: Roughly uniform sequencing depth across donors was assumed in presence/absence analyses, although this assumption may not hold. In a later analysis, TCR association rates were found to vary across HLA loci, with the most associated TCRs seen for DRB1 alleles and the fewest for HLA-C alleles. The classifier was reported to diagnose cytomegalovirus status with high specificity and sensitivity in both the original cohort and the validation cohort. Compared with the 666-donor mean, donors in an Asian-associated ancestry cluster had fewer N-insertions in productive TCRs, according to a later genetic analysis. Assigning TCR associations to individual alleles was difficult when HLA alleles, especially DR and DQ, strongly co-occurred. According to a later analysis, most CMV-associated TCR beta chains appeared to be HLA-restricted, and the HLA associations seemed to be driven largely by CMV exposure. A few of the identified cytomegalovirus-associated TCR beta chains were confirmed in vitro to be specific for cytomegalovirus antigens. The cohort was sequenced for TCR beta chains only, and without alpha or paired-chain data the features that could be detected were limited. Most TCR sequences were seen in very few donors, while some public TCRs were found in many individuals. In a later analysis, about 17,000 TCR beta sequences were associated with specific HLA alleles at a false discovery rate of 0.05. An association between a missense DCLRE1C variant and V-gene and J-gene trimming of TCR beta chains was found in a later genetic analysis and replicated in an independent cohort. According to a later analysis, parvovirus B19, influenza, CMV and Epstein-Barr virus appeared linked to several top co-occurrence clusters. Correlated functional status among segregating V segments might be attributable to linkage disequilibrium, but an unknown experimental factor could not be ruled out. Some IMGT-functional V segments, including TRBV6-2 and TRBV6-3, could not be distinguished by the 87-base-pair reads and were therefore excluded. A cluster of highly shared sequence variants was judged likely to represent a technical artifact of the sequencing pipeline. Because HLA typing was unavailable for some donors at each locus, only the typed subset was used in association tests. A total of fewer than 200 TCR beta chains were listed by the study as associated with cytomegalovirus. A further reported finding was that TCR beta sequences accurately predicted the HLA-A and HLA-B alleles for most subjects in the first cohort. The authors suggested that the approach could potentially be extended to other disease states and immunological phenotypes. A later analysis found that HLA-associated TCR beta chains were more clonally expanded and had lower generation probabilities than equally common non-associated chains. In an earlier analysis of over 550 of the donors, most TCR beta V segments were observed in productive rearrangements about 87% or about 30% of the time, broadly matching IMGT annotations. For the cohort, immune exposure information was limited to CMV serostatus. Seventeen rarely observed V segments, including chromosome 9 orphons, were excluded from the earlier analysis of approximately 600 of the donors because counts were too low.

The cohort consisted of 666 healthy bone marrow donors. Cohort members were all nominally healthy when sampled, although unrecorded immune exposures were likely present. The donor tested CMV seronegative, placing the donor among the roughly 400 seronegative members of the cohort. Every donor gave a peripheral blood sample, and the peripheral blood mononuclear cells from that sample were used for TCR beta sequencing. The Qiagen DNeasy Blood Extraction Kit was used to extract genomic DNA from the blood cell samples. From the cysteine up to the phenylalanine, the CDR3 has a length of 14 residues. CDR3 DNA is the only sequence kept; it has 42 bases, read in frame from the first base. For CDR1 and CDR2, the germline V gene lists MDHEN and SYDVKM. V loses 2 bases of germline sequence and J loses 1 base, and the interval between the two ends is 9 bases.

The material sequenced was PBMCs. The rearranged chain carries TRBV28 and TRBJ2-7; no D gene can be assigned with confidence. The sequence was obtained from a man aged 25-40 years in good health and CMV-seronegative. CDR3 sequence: CASSLPSPSYEQYF. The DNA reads TGTGCCAGCAGTTTACCTAGTCCATCCTACGAGCAGTACTTC.